This T cell receptor (beta chain) was found in a study of blood T cell repertoires in COVID-19. Study summary: Nucleic acid was either cDNA or gDNA, and it came from T cells, B-cell-depleted T cells, or PBMCs.

This CDR3 has 13 amino acids. V was cut by 9 bases and J by 4 bases, with 13 bases left in between. Germline V gene sequence: CDR1 SGHVS, CDR2 FQNEAQ. This clone was counted a single time. Authors' data handling: Amplification of reference gene primers provided the estimated nucleated cell counts. TCRdb keeps only in-frame clones here, not all; method: immunoSEQ multiplex PCR. That table gives V, J and clone size, and the DNA gave D and trimming. This table has tens of thousands of clones, approximately 86% appearing once. The chain couples TRBV7-8 to TRBJ1-5; D remains ambiguous. Sequencing was done on a sample of peripheral blood. The receptor was isolated from a woman in her 70s with acute or convalescent COVID-19. The CDR3 spells CASCTDTNQPQHF. In nucleotides, the CDR3 is TGTGCCAGTTGCACAGATACGAATCAGCCCCAGCATTTT.